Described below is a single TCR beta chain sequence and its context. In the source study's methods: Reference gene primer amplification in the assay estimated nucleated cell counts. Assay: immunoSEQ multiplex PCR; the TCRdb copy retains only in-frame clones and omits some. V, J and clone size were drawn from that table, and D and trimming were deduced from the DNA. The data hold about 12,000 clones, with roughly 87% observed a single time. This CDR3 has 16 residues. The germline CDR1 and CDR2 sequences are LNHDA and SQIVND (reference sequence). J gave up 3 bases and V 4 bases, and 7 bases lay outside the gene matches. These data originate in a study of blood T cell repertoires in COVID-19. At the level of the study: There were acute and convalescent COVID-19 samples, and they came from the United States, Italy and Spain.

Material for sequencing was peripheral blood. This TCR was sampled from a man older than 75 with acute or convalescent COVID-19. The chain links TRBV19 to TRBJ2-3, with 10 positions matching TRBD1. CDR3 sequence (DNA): TGTGCCAGTAGTACTTTCGACAGGGGGCGGACAGATACGCAGTATTTT. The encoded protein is CASSTFDRGRTDTQYF.